The 2 T cell receptor beta chains given below trace back to one sample, sequenced in a study of T-cell reconstitution after alpha-beta-depleted transplantation in children. Unique molecular identifiers were used in preparing the TCRbeta library. TCRdb re-called the PCR reads through MiXCR, storing one row per CDR3 protein. The repertoire consists of hundreds of thousands of distinct CDR3 sequences, with 10% occurring once and the leading ten covering less than 8%. The sequenced sample was PBMCs, obtained before TCRalphabeta/CD19-depleted stem cell transplant. The receptors come from a boy younger than two with acute myeloid leukemia, due to receive a stem cell transplant.

This clonotype was recorded many times. The rearrangement links TRBV6-2 or TRBV6-3 to TRBJ2-1; TRBD2 matches 8 bases. Per the germline V gene, CDR1 is MNHEY and CDR2 is SVGEGT. V lost 2 bases and J lost 9; bases outside the gene matches: 6. This CDR3 contains 14 residues. The CDR3 nucleotides read TGTGCCAGCAGTTACCAGCGGGAGATTGGTGAGCAGTTCTTC. Its protein is CASSYQREIGEQFF.

This clonotype was found many times. The chain employs TRBV4-2 and TRBJ1-1; TRBD1 matches at 7 bases. V lost 2 bases and J lost 3; bases outside the gene matches: 6. Germline assignment: CDR1 LGHNA and CDR2 YNFKEQ. CDR3 length: 15 amino acids. CDR3 protein: CASSQSTGRDTEAFF. CDR3 in DNA: TGTGCCAGCAGCCAATCGACAGGGAGAGACACTGAAGCTTTCTTT.